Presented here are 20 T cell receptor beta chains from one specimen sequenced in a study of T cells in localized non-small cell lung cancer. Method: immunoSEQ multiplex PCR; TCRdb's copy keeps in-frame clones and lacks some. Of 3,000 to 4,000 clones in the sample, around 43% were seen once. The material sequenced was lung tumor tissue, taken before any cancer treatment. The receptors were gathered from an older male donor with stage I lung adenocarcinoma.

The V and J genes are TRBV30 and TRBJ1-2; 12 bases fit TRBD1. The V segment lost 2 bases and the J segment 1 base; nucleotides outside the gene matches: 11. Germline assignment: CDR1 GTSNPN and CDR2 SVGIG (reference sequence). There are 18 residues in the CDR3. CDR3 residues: CAWSFPGTGGSNNYGYTF. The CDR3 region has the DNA TGTGCCTGGAGTTTCCCGGGGACAGGGGGCTCGAATAACTATGGCTACACCTTC.

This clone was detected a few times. CDR3 region: CASSIQPEAYEQYF. Written as DNA, the CDR3 is TGTGCCAGCAGCATACAGCCAGAGGCCTACGAGCAGTACTTC. J is TRBJ2-7 and V is TRBV6-8; D gene uncertain. Germline V gene data show CDR1 as MNHGY and CDR2 as SAAAGT. The CDR3 has 14 residues. V shed 6 bases and J shed 2 bases, with 14 bases lying between them.

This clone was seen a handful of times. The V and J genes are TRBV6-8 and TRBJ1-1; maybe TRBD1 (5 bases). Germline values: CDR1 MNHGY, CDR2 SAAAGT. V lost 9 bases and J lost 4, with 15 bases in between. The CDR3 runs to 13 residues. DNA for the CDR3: TGTGCCAGTAAACCCGGGGCGAGCACTGAAGCTTTCTTT. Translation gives CASKPGASTEAFF.

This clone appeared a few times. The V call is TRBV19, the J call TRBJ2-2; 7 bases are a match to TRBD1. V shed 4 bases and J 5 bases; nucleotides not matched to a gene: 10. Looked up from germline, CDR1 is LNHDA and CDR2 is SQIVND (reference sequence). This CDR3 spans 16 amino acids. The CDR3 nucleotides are TGTGCCAGTAGTAAGACAGGGCCGGCACAAACCGGGGAGCTGTTTTTT. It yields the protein CASSKTGPAQTGELFF. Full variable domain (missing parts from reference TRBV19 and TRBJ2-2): DGGITQSPKYLFRKEGQNVTLSCEQNLNHDAMYWYRQDPGQGLRLIYYSQIVNDFQKGDIAEGYSVSREKKESFPLTVTSAQKNPTAFYLCASSKTGPAQTGELFFGEGSRLTVL.

For the CDR3, the DNA is TGTGCCAGCAGCCGAGGGGGCCCGCGTTATGTAGTCTACGAGCAGTACTTC. Translation gives CASSRGGPRYVVYEQYF. This sequence joins TRBV14 and TRBJ2-7; 7 bases align to TRBD1. J lost 3 bases, V lost 4 bases, and 15 bases had no gene match. From germline, CDR1 is SGHDN and CDR2 FVKESK. CDR3 length: 17 residues.

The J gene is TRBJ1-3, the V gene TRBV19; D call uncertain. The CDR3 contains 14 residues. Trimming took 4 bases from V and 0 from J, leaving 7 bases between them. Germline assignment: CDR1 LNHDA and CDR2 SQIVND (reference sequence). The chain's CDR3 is CASSTGFSGNTIYF. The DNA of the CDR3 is TGTGCCAGTAGTACAGGATTCTCTGGAAACACCATATATTTT.

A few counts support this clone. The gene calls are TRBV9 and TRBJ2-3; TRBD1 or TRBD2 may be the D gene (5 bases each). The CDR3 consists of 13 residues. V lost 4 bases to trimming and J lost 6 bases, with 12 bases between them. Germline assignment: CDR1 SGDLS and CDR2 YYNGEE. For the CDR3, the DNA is TGTGCCAGCAGCTCCTACGGGACGGATACGCAGTATTTT. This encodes CASSSYGTDTQYF.

DNA for the CDR3: TGTGCCACCAGCAGAGAATCGGCGGGAGATTCCTACAATGAGCAGTTCTTC. It translates to CATSRESAGDSYNEQFF. The V gene is TRBV15, the J gene TRBJ2-1, with 7 positions matching TRBD2. CDR1 is LNHNV and CDR2 is YYDKDF in the germline V gene (reference sequence). CDR3 length equals 17 residues. The junction had 6 bases not matched to a gene; V was cut back by 0 bases and J by 1 base.

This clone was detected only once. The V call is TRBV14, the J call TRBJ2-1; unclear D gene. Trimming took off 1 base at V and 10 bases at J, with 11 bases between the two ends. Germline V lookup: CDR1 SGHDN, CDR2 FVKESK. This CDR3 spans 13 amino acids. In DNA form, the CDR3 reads TGTGCCAGCAGCCAAGTCCCCCCATGGGAGCAGTTCTTC. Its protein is CASSQVPPWEQFF. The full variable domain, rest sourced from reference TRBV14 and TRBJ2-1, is EAGVTQFPSHSVIEKGQTVTLRCDPISGHDNLYWYRRVMGKEIKFLLHFVKESKQDESGMPNNRFLAERTGGTYSTLKVQPAELEDSGVYFCASSQVPPWEQFFGPGTRLTVL.

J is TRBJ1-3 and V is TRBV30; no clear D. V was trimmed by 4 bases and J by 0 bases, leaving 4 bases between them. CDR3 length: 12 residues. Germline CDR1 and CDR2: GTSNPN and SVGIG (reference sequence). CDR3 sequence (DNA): TGTGCCTGGAAAAGCTCTGGAAACACCATATATTTT. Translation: CAWKSSGNTIYF.

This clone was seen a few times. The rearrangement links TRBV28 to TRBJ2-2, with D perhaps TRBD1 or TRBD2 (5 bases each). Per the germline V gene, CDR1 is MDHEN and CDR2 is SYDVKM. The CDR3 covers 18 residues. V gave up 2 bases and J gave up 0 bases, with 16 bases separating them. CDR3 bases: TGTGCCAGCAGTTTAGTTTCTGTTCAGGGAGCGAACACCGGGGAGCTGTTTTTT. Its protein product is CASSLVSVQGANTGELFF. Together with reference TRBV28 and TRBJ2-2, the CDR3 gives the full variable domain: DVKVTQSSRYLVKRTGEKVFLECVQDMDHENMFWYRQDPGLGLRLIYFSYDVKMKEKGDIPEGYSVSREKKERFSLILESASTNQTSMYLCASSLVSVQGANTGELFFGEGSRLTVL.

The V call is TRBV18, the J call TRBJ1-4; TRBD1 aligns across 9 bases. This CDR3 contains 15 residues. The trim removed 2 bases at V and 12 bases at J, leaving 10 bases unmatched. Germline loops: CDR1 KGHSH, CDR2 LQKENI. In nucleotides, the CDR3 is TGTGCCAGCTCACCAGATCCGGGACAGGGCGGAGAACTGTTTTTT. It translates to CASSPDPGQGGELFF.

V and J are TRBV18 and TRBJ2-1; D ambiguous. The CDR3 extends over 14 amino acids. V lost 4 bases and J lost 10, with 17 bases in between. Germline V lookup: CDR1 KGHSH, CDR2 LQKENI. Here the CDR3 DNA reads TGTGCCAGCTCACTAATGGACCGGATGAACGAGCAGTTCTTC. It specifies CASSLMDRMNEQFF.

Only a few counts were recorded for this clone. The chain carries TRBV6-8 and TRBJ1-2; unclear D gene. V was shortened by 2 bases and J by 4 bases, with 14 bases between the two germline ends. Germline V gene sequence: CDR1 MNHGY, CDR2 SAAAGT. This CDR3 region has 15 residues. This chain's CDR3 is CASSYLGRGGYGYTF. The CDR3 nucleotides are TGTGCCAGCAGTTACCTCGGACGGGGAGGCTATGGCTACACCTTC.

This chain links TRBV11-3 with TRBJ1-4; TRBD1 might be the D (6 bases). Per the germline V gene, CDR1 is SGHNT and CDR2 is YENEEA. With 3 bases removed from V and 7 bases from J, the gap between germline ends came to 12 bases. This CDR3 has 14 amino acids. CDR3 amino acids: CASSFRGPTEKLFF. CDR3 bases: TGTGCCAGCAGCTTCAGGGGTCCCACTGAAAAACTGTTTTTT.

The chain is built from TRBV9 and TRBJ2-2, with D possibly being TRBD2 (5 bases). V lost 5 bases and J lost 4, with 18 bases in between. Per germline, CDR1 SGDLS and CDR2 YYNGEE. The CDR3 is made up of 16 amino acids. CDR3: CASSRPLGGSTGELFF. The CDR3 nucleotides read TGTGCCAGCAGTCGACCCTTAGGAGGTAGCACCGGGGAGCTGTTTTTT. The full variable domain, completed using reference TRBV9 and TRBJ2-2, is DSGVTQTPKHLITATGQRVTLRCSPRSGDLSVYWYQQSLDQGLQFLIQYYNGEERAKGNILERFSAQQFPDLHSELNLSSLELGDSALYFCASSRPLGGSTGELFFGEGSRLTVL.

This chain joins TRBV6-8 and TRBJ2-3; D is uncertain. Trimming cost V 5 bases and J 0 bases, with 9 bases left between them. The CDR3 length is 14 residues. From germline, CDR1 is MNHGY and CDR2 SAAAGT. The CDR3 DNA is TGTGCCAGCAGTGTAGCTTGGAGCACAGATACGCAGTATTTT. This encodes CASSVAWSTDTQYF.

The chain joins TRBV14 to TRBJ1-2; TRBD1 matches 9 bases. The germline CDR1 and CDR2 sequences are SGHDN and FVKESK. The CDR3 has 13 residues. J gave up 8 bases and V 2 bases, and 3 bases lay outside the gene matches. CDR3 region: CASSQYGQGGYTF. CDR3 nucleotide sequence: TGTGCCAGCAGCCAATACGGACAGGGGGGCTACACCTTC.

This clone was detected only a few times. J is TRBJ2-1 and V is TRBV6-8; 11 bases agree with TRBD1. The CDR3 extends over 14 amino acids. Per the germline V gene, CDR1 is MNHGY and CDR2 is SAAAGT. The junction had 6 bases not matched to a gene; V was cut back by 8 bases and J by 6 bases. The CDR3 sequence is CASRFGTGGNEQFF. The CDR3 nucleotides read TGTGCCAGCCGTTTCGGGACAGGGGGCAATGAGCAGTTCTTC.

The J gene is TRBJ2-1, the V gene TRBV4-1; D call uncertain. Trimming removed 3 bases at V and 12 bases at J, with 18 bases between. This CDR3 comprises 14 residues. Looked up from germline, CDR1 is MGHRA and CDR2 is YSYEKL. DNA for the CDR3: TGCGCCAGCAGCCATGGTCCAACAGCTATGGGGCAGTTCTTC. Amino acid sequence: CASSHGPTAMGQFF.